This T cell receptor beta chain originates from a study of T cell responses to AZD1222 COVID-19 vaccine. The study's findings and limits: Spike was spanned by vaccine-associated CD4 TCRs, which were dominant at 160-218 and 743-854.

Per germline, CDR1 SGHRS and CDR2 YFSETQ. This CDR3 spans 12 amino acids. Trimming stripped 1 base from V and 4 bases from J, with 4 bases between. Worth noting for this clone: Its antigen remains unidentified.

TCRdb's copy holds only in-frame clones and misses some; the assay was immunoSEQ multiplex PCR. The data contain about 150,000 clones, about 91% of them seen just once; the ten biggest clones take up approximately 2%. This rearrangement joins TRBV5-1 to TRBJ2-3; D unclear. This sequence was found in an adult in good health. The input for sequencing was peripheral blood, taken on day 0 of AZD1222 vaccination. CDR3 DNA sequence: TGCGCCAGCAGCTTGTCGGCAGATACGCAGTATTTT. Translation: CASSLSADTQYF.